Shown below are 4 T cell receptor beta chains from a single sample sequenced in a study of T-cell reconstitution after alpha-beta-depleted transplantation in children. Molecular barcoding with unique molecular identifiers was used for the TCRbeta library. TCRdb independently ran MiXCR on the PCR reads; one entry per CDR3 protein. This sample carries about 590,000 distinct CDR3 sequences, over 10% of them seen once, and the ten largest clones take around 2%. The sequencing here drew on PBMCs, mostly from graft donor cells, taken 360 days after TCRalphabeta/CD19-depleted stem cell transplant. These receptors all come from a male patient aged 5 to 17 who had a stem cell transplant for acute myeloid leukemia, so the T cells may come from the graft donor.

A few counts support this clonotype. This chain uses TRBV5-1 with TRBJ2-3; 10 bases are shared with TRBD2. The ends lost 0 bases at V and 6 bases at J; junction bases unmatched: 7. Germline V gives CDR1 SGHRS, CDR2 YFSETQ. The CDR3 contains 16 residues. The CDR3 reads CASSLAASGREDTQYF. For the CDR3, the DNA is TGCGCCAGCAGCTTGGCGGCTAGCGGGAGAGAGGATACGCAGTATTTT.

The sample holds a few counts of this clonotype. This chain uses TRBV5-1 with TRBJ2-1; D may correspond to TRBD1 or TRBD2 (5 bases each). Trimming removed 2 bases at V and 0 bases at J, with 15 bases between. Germline V gene sequence: CDR1 SGHRS, CDR2 YFSETQ. This CDR3 has 17 amino acids. The CDR3 coding sequence is TGCGCCAGCAGCTTTGGGACCGCCCCGAGCTCCTACAATGAGCAGTTCTTC. It yields the protein CASSFGTAPSSYNEQFF.

This clonotype has at least ten counts. V is TRBV29-1 and J is TRBJ2-6; perhaps TRBD1 as D (5 bases). CDR3 size: 14 residues. The germline V gene has CDR1 SQVTM and CDR2 ANQGSEA. Deletions cut 2 bases from V and 0 bases from J, with 5 bases between. The CDR3, as DNA: TGCAGCGTTGAAAGGGGCTCTGGGGCCAACGTCCTGACTTTC. It codes for CSVERGSGANVLTF.

The sample holds one count of this clonotype. The V and J genes are TRBV28 and TRBJ2-7; 9 bases align to TRBD2. Per germline, CDR1 MDHEN and CDR2 SYDVKM. Trimming cost V 7 bases and J 4 bases; bases outside gene matches: 8. The CDR3 has 14 amino acids. CDR3 DNA: TGTGCCAGCAATGCTCTAGCGGGGACATACGAGCAGTACTTC. Its translation is CASNALAGTYEQYF.